These 24 T cell receptor beta chains share one sample of origin, sequenced in a study of human T cells and chemical hapten exposure. Regarding time point: patch test 1, 2 weeks after DPC sensitization. The treatment: therapeutic diphenylcyclopropenone sensitization with weekly scalp DPC. TCRdb re-called the RACE reads through MiXCR, storing one row per CDR3 protein. The table lists approximately 82,000 distinct CDR3 sequences, about 10% of them singletons. Sequencing was performed on whole blood, taken in connection with sensitization to the hapten diphenylcyclopropenone (DPC). These receptors originate from a man between 40 and 49 years old with alopecia areata. Some clones in this sample may be carry-over from other donors' samples.

The sample holds many counts of this clonotype. This chain links TRBV6-1 with TRBJ2-3; the D gene is possibly TRBD2 (5 bases). In germline, CDR1 is MNHNS, CDR2 SASEGT. V was shortened by 2 bases and J by 5 bases, with 5 bases between the two germline ends. The CDR3 totals 12 residues. The CDR3 sequence is CASSERGDTQYF. DNA for the CDR3: TGTGCCAGCAGTGAACGGGGAGATACGCAGTATTTT.

This clonotype has more than one count but fewer than ten. The chain links TRBV24-1 to TRBJ1-5; D is perhaps TRBD1 (6 bases). Germline assignment: CDR1 KGHDR and CDR2 SFDVKD. V was trimmed by 9 bases and J by 3 bases, leaving 17 bases between them. The CDR3 runs 15 residues. DNA for the CDR3: TGTGCCACCGCTCCGGGACACTTAAACAATCAGCCCCAGCATTTT. Amino acid sequence: CATAPGHLNNQPQHF.

There are a few counts of this clonotype. This chain links TRBV7-9 with TRBJ2-3, with D perhaps TRBD1 or TRBD2 (5 bases each). The CDR3 contains 16 residues. V lost 6 bases, J lost 2 bases, and 18 bases lay in between. Per the germline V gene, CDR1 is SEHNR and CDR2 is FQNEAQ (reference sequence). The CDR3 spells CASSPTGTNPTDTQYF. CDR3 sequence (DNA): TGTGCCAGCAGTCCTACCGGGACGAACCCCACAGATACGCAGTATTTT.

This clonotype was picked up many times. The chain joins TRBV6-1 to TRBJ1-5; 8 nucleotides agree with TRBD1. Trimming took 6 bases from V and 7 from J; bases not matched to a gene: 5. The germline V gene has CDR1 MNHNS and CDR2 SASEGT. CDR3 length equals 13 residues. The CDR3 DNA reads as TGTGCCAGCAGCGACAGGGGAGGGCAGCCCCAGCATTTT. Amino acids: CASSDRGGQPQHF.

This clonotype has more than one count but fewer than ten. The chain combines TRBV28 with TRBJ2-2, with 7 bases lining up with TRBD1. This CDR3 is 16 amino acids long. Germline V gene sequence: CDR1 MDHEN, CDR2 SYDVKM. V was clipped by 6 bases and J by 5 bases; unmatched bases: 12. CDR3 nucleotides: TGTGCCAGCAGCAGGGGGAAAAAATGGGGGACCGGGGAGCTGTTTTTT. Translating it yields CASSRGKKWGTGELFF.

This clonotype turned up a few times. The chain carries TRBV27 and TRBJ2-1; 12 bases agree with TRBD1. There are 23 residues in the CDR3. In germline, CDR1 is MNHEY, CDR2 SMNVEV (reference sequence). The V gene end was trimmed by 0 bases and the J gene end by 0 bases; junction bases not matched to a gene: 18. This chain's CDR3 is CASSLSGTGGANRVSISYNEQFF. As DNA, the CDR3 is TGTGCCAGCAGTTTATCGGGGACAGGGGGCGCAAATCGGGTCAGTATCTCCTACAATGAGCAGTTCTTC.

This chain links TRBV27 with TRBJ1-3; D is perhaps TRBD1 (5 bases). The germline V gene encodes CDR1 MNHEY and CDR2 SMNVEV (reference sequence). V was pared by 6 bases and J by 4 bases, with 13 bases between. The CDR3 runs to 14 residues. The CDR3 region is CASRREGTGNTIYF. CDR3 nucleotide sequence: TGTGCCAGCAGAAGAGAAGGGACGGGAAACACCATATATTTT.

This rearrangement joins TRBV12-3 or TRBV12-4 to TRBJ2-3, with D perhaps matching TRBD2 (5 bases). Trimming left V 5 bases short and J 5 bases short, with 20 bases between. The CDR3 length is 16 residues. The CDR3 reads CASSPSIGIGRDTQYF. CDR3 bases: TGTGCCAGCAGTCCAAGCATCGGGATAGGTCGAGATACGCAGTATTTT.

This clonotype was seen a few times. The chain links TRBV28 to TRBJ1-1, with D possibly matching TRBD1 (6 bases). The germline V gene has CDR1 MDHEN and CDR2 SYDVKM. The V end lost 1 base, the J end lost 9 bases, and 12 bases lay between the germline ends. The CDR3 consists of 13 residues. DNA for the CDR3: TGTGCCAGCAGTTTATTAATGGGGACACAAGCTTTCTTT. It specifies CASSLLMGTQAFF.

This chain links TRBV20-1 with TRBJ2-7; 12 bases align to TRBD2. The CDR3 totals 21 residues. V gave up 0 bases and J gave up 2 bases; unmatched junction bases: 20. Per germline, CDR1 DFQATT and CDR2 SNEGSKA (reference sequence). CDR3 loop: CSARDGVGGLAGGPDPYEQYF. The CDR3 bases are TGCAGTGCTAGAGATGGGGTTGGAGGGCTAGCGGGAGGGCCTGACCCCTACGAGCAGTACTTC.

In this sample, this clonotype turned up a few times. CDR3 sequence: CASSQGQGASDEQYF. The CDR3 DNA sequence: TGTGCCAGCAGCCAGGGACAGGGGGCAAGTGACGAGCAGTACTTC. The rearrangement links TRBV7-9 to TRBJ2-7; TRBD1 matches 12 bases. Germline CDR1 reads SEHNR; CDR2 reads FQNEAQ (reference sequence). Trimming took 5 bases from V and 5 from J; bases not matched to a gene: 7. The CDR3 has 15 residues.

This clonotype was recorded at least ten times. V and J are TRBV30 and TRBJ2-5; 7 bases are shared with TRBD2. V shed 0 bases, J shed 2 bases, and the junction held 6 bases outside the gene matches. There are 15 residues in the CDR3. Looked up from germline, CDR1 is GTSNPN and CDR2 is SVGIG (reference sequence). CDR3 in amino acids: CAWSVRLREQETQYF. CDR3 DNA: TGTGCCTGGAGTGTACGATTGCGGGAGCAAGAGACCCAGTACTTC.

In its sample, this clonotype was seen a few times. The chain recombines TRBV27 with TRBJ1-1; D perhaps matches TRBD1 (6 bases). CDR3 size: 16 residues. Trimming removed 3 bases from V and 1 base from J, with 15 bases in between. Germline CDR1 MNHEY, CDR2 SMNVEV (reference sequence). As DNA, the CDR3 is TGTGCCAGCAGTTTGGGGGCAGGGGCCCGGAACACTGAAGCTTTCTTT. This codes for CASSLGAGARNTEAFF.

This clonotype was observed a handful of times. J is TRBJ2-3 and V is TRBV6-5, with D unclear. This CDR3 is 15 amino acids long. CDR1 is MNHEY and CDR2 is SVGAGI in the germline V gene. The V and J ends lost 2 bases and 3 bases respectively, with 12 bases between them. The CDR3 nucleotides are TGTGCCAGCAGTTACCGAGAGCCTCGGACAGATACGCAGTATTTT. Protein sequence: CASSYREPRTDTQYF.

The sample holds a few counts of this clonotype. The V call is TRBV29-1, the J call TRBJ2-1; TRBD2 agrees at 9 bases. J gave up 9 bases and V 7 bases, and 10 bases lay outside the gene matches. The CDR3 is made up of 13 amino acids. The germline V gene has CDR1 SQVTM and CDR2 ANQGSEA. The CDR3 region has the DNA TGCAGCGCGGGGGTAGCGGGAGTGGGTGAGCAGTTCTTC. Protein sequence: CSAGVAGVGEQFF.

This clonotype has at least ten counts. The chain couples TRBV6-2 or TRBV6-3 to TRBJ2-6; 9 nucleotides agree with TRBD1. Losses at the gene ends were 5 bases for V and 0 bases for J; bases not matched to a gene: 11. The CDR3 totals 19 residues. Germline V gene sequence: CDR1 MNHEY, CDR2 SVGEGT. CDR3 DNA sequence: TGTGCCAGCAGTGATCAGACAGGGGGTCCCTACTCTGGGGCCAACGTCCTGACTTTC. Its translation is CASSDQTGGPYSGANVLTF.

The CDR3 bases are TGTGCCAGCAGAAGGTCACAGGGGGATAGGTCCTACGAGCAGTACTTC. Amino acid sequence: CASRRSQGDRSYEQYF. The chain recombines TRBV6-1 with TRBJ2-7; 8 nucleotides align to TRBD1. V shed 6 bases and J 1 base; nucleotides not matched to a gene: 11. This CDR3 has 16 residues. From germline, CDR1 is MNHNS and CDR2 SASEGT.

This clonotype was seen only a few times. The rearrangement links TRBV29-1 to TRBJ2-1; TRBD1 agrees at 8 bases. The CDR3 extends over 13 amino acids. V lost 4 bases, J lost 4 bases, and 3 bases stayed unmatched. Germline V lookup: CDR1 SQVTM, CDR2 ANQGSEA. CDR3 amino acids: CSVVGQGYNEQFF. The DNA of the CDR3 is TGCAGCGTTGTTGGACAGGGATACAATGAGCAGTTCTTC.

The chain carries TRBV9 and TRBJ1-1, with 7 nucleotides matching TRBD1. The junction had 15 bases not matched to a gene; V was cut back by 3 bases and J by 13 bases. The CDR3 loop spans 14 amino acids. Per germline, CDR1 SGDLS and CDR2 YYNGEE. The DNA for the CDR3 is TGTGCCAGCAGCGCCCAATCCCTGACAGGGTCGCTTTTCTTT. This gives the protein CASSAQSLTGSLFF.

This clonotype was seen ten or more times. The chain combines TRBV7-2 with TRBJ1-2; D unresolved. CDR3 length: 13 amino acids. The germline V gene has CDR1 SGHTA and CDR2 FQGNSA. The V gene lost 2 bases and the J gene lost 1 base, with 5 bases spanning the gap. CDR3 loop: CASSLNINYGYTF. CDR3 in DNA: TGTGCCAGCAGCTTAAACATTAACTATGGCTACACCTTC.

This clonotype was counted at least ten times. The chain employs TRBV5-1 and TRBJ2-3; weak D call: TRBD2 (8 bases). This CDR3 has 17 amino acids. The V and J ends lost 0 bases and 2 bases respectively, with 16 bases between them. Looked up from germline, CDR1 is SGHRS and CDR2 is YFSETQ. The CDR3 nucleotides read TGCGCCAGCAGCTTGGCCTTAGCGGGACAGACCACAGATACGCAGTATTTT. Translating it yields CASSLALAGQTTDTQYF.

This clonotype was seen more than once but under ten times. The chain uses TRBV20-1 and TRBJ2-3, with D unclear. This CDR3 is 11 amino acids long. Trimming left V 3 bases short and J 4 bases short, with 5 bases between. Germline CDR1 reads DFQATT; CDR2 reads SNEGSKA (reference sequence). The DNA for the CDR3 is TGCAGTGCTAGGGACCCAGATACGCAGTATTTT. This translates into CSARDPDTQYF.

This clonotype was recorded at least ten times. Here the CDR3 DNA reads TGTGCCAGCAGTGGAGGCACCTTGGGAGGCACAGATACGCAGTATTTT. Translation: CASSGGTLGGTDTQYF. The rearrangement links TRBV2 to TRBJ2-3; TRBD2 is a possible D gene (5 bases). CDR1 is SNHLY and CDR2 is FYNNEI in the germline V gene. V was cut by 4 bases and J by 1 base, with 15 bases left in between. The CDR3 length is 16 residues.

The chain couples TRBV6-5 to TRBJ2-3; 9 bases match TRBD2. Germline-derived CDR1 and CDR2 are MNHEY and SVGAGI. V gave up 4 bases and J gave up 4 bases; unmatched junction bases: 6. This CDR3 is built from 15 residues. The CDR3 coding sequence is TGTGCCAGCAGTTCTAGCGGGATTGGGGCAGATACGCAGTATTTT. As protein: CASSSSGIGADTQYF.